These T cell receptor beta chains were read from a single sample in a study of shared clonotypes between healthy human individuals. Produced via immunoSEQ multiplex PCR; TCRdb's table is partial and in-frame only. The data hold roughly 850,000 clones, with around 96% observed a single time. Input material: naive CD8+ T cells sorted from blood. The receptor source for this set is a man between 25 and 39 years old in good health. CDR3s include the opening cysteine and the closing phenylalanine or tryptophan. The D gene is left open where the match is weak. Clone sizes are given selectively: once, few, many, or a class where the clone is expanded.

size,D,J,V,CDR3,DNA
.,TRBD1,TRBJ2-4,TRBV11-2,CASSLGRQGLAKNIQYF,TGTGCCAGCAGCTTAGGGAGACAGGGGTTAGCCAAAAACATTCAGTACTTC
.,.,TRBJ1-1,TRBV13,CASSGTGLNTEAFF,TGTGCCAGCAGCGGGACGGGACTAAACACTGAAGCTTTCTTT
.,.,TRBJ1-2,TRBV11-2,CASSRDVNGYTF,TGTGCCAGCAGCAGGGACGTAAATGGCTACACCTTC
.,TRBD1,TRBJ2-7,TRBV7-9,CASSLEGTGGYEQYF,TGTGCCAGCAGCTTAGAGGGGACAGGGGGGTACGAGCAGTACTTC
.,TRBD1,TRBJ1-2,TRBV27,CASSGDRTYGYTF,TGTGCCAGCAGTGGGGACAGGACCTATGGCTACACCTTC
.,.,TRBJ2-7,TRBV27,CASSLSASGEQYF,TGTGCCAGCAGTTTATCGGCCTCAGGAGAGCAGTACTTC
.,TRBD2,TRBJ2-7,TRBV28,CASKGTRKYYEQYF,TGTGCCAGCAAAGGGACTAGGAAATACTACGAGCAGTACTTC
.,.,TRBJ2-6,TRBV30,CAWSVPDSGANVLTF,TGTGCCTGGAGTGTACCCGACTCTGGGGCCAACGTCCTGACTTTC
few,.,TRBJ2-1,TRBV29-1,CSVVTDFNEQFF,TGCAGCGTAGTGACAGATTTCAATGAGCAGTTCTTC
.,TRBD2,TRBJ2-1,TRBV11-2,CASKLAGEREQFF,TGTGCCAGCAAGCTAGCGGGAGAAAGGGAGCAGTTCTTC
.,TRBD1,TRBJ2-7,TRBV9,CASSSGTGAYEQYF,TGTGCCAGCAGCTCAGGGACAGGAGCCTACGAGCAGTACTTC
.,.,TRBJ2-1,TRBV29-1,CSVEDRRLPKTYNEQFF,TGCAGCGTTGAAGATCGTCGACTACCTAAGACCTACAATGAGCAGTTCTTC